The clone carrying this T cell receptor beta chain was seen at least ten times. This CDR3 comprises 13 residues. V was cut by 4 bases and J by 3 bases, with 8 bases left in between. The germline gives CDR1 KGHDR, CDR2 SFDVKD. This sample was taken from a study of neurological immune-mediated disorders. In each sequencing run, over 170 million TCR-beta sequences were generated from 15-18 subjects. TCRdb independently ran MiXCR on the 5' RACE reads; one entry per CDR3 protein. The sample includes around 58,000 distinct CDR3 sequences, around 3.4% of them seen just once. The sequence was obtained from a woman in her fifties or sixties with multiple sclerosis. The sequenced sample was PBMCs. The rearrangement uses TRBV24-1 and TRBJ2-5; D unclear. The CDR3 sequence: CATSESPKETQYF. The CDR3 nucleotides read TGTGCCACCAGTGAATCACCGAAAGAGACCCAGTACTTC.